The 28 T cell receptor beta chains listed next were all sequenced from one sample in a study of blood T cell repertoires in COVID-19. Clones were sequenced by immunoSEQ multiplex PCR, and TCRdb holds only the in-frame ones, with some missing. Here the sample spans 50,000 or so clones, roughly 90% being singletons. Sequencing was carried out using peripheral blood. The receptors were sampled from a human donor in a cohort sampled during active COVID-19.

CDR3 region: CASSQQGLVHQPQHF. The CDR3 DNA sequence: TGTGCCAGCAGCCAACAGGGGTTGGTTCATCAGCCCCAGCATTTT. The chain uses TRBV9 and TRBJ1-5; 7 bases line up with TRBD1. The germline V gene has CDR1 SGDLS and CDR2 YYNGEE. The CDR3 totals 15 residues. The J segment lost 5 bases and the V segment lost 4 bases, leaving 9 bases of the junction unmatched.

This sequence joins TRBV19 and TRBJ2-1, with 14 bases identical to TRBD2. CDR1 LNHDA and CDR2 SQIVND come from the germline V gene (reference sequence). The CDR3 has 13 residues. V lost 8 bases to trimming and J lost 10 bases; unmatched junction nucleotides: 4. CDR3 residues: CASGTSGSREQFF. For the CDR3, the DNA is TGTGCCAGTGGGACTAGCGGGAGTCGGGAGCAGTTCTTC.

The chain has TRBV20-1 and TRBJ2-7; 11 nucleotides align to TRBD1. Germline CDR1 and CDR2: DFQATT and SNEGSKA (reference sequence). V shed 3 bases, J shed 3 bases, and the junction held 4 bases outside the gene matches. The CDR3 has 14 amino acids. The CDR3 nucleotides are TGCAGTGCTAGTGGGGACAGGGGGATCTACGAGCAGTACTTC. This translates into CSASGDRGIYEQYF.

The V gene is TRBV10-1, the J gene TRBJ2-7, with D unresolved. The CDR3 has 15 residues. V was pared by 0 bases and J by 5 bases, with 14 bases between. Germline-derived CDR1 and CDR2 are WNHNN and SYGVQD (reference sequence). Written as DNA, the CDR3 is TGCGCCAGCAGTGAGTCCGCGGCCGGCCCTGACGAGCAGTACTTC. Protein: CASSESAAGPDEQYF.

The chain recombines TRBV6-5 with TRBJ2-1, with D tentatively TRBD2 (6 bases). This CDR3 contains 16 residues. Per the germline V gene, CDR1 is MNHEY and CDR2 is SVGAGI. Between the trimmed V and J ends, which lost 3 bases and 6 bases, there was a span of 18 bases. Here the CDR3 reads CASSYSRDFTPNEQFF. The CDR3, as DNA: TGTGCCAGCAGTTATTCGAGGGACTTCACTCCCAATGAGCAGTTCTTC.

The V and J genes are TRBV11-3 and TRBJ2-6; TRBD1 agrees at 7 bases. Germline CDR1 is SGHNT and CDR2 is YENEEA. This CDR3 region has 17 residues. Trimming removed 3 bases from V and 3 bases from J; junction bases left unmatched: 8. Here the CDR3 reads CASSLERGLGGANVLTF. The CDR3 DNA follows: TGTGCCAGCAGCTTGGAGAGGGGGCTAGGTGGGGCCAACGTCCTGACTTTC. Complete variable domain (other parts from reference TRBV11-3 and TRBJ2-6): EAGVVQSPRYKIIEKKQPVAFWCNPISGHNTLYWYLQNLGQGPELLIRYENEEAVDDSQLPKDRFSAERLKGVDSTLKIQPAELGDSAVYLCASSLERGLGGANVLTFGAGSRLTVL.

This chain joins TRBV9 and TRBJ1-4; unclear D gene. This CDR3 has 15 residues. Trimming cost V 0 bases and J 0 bases, with 6 bases left between them. The germline V gene has CDR1 SGDLS and CDR2 YYNGEE. This chain's CDR3 is CASSVASATNEKLFF. The CDR3 bases are TGTGCCAGCAGCGTAGCGAGTGCAACTAATGAAAAACTGTTTTTT.

The rearrangement links TRBV7-3 to TRBJ1-2; weak D call: TRBD1 (5 bases). The CDR3 is 14 amino acids. Per germline, CDR1 SGHTA and CDR2 FQGTGA. V lost 0 bases and J lost 4, with 9 bases in between. The CDR3 loop is CASSLTGQGYGYTF. The CDR3 region has the DNA TGTGCCAGCAGCTTAACAGGTCAGGGCTATGGCTACACCTTC.

The CDR3 loop reads CASSYGQPNYGYTF. The CDR3 coding sequence is TGCGCCAGCAGCTATGGACAGCCCAACTATGGCTACACCTTC. V gene TRBV5-1 combines with J gene TRBJ1-2, with a weak D call TRBD1 (6 bases). Trimming took 3 bases from V and 2 from J, leaving 11 bases between them. CDR1 SGHRS and CDR2 YFSETQ come from the germline V gene. This CDR3 spans 14 amino acids.

This sequence joins TRBV10-1 and TRBJ1-5; the match to TRBD1 covers 8 bases. The CDR3 consists of 18 residues. J gave up 7 bases and V 2 bases, and 16 bases lay outside the gene matches. Germline CDR1 WNHNN, CDR2 SYGVQD (reference sequence). The DNA of the CDR3 is TGCGCCAGCAGTGAGGTAGGGTGGGTCGACAGGGGAAGACAGCCCCAGCATTTT. Residues: CASSEVGWVDRGRQPQHF.

The chain carries TRBV6-6 and TRBJ1-1, with 8 positions matching TRBD1. With 4 bases clipped from V and 1 base from J, the junction kept 5 bases outside the gene matches. Germline loops: CDR1 MNHNY, CDR2 SVGAGI (reference sequence). The length of the CDR3 is 15 residues. The CDR3 here is CASSSTTGANTEAFF. CDR3 in DNA: TGTGCCAGCAGTTCCACGACAGGGGCGAACACTGAAGCTTTCTTT.

The DNA for the CDR3 is TGCGCCAGCAGTGGCCCAGGGGTCTACGAGCAGTACGTC. It yields the protein CASSGPGVYEQYV. The rearrangement uses TRBV10-1 and TRBJ2-7, with a weak D call TRBD1 (6 bases). The length of the CDR3 is 13 residues. The V gene's germline CDR1 is WNHNN and CDR2 SYGVQD (reference sequence). Between the trimmed V and J ends, which lost 4 bases and 3 bases, there was a span of 10 bases.

The chain joins TRBV3-1 (or the pseudogene TRBV3-2) to TRBJ2-3; 9 bases fit TRBD2. Germline V gene sequence: CDR1 LGHDT, CDR2 YNNKEL (reference sequence). The ends lost 4 bases at V and 1 base at J; junction bases unmatched: 6. The CDR3 is 16 amino acids. CDR3 sequence: CASSLRLAEGTDTQYF. DNA for the CDR3: TGTGCCAGCAGCCTCCGACTAGCGGAGGGCACAGATACGCAGTATTTT.

The V and J genes are TRBV29-1 and TRBJ2-1; 8 bases fit TRBD2. The V gene's germline CDR1 is SQVTM and CDR2 ANQGSEA. Trimming cost V 4 bases and J 10 bases; bases outside gene matches: 0. CDR3 length: 10 residues. In nucleotides, the CDR3 is TGCAGCGTTGCGGGAGGGGAGCAGTTCTTC. The encoded protein is CSVAGGEQFF.

The V call is TRBV6-5, the J call TRBJ2-7; possibly TRBD1 for D (6 bases). The CDR3 has 12 residues. V lost 8 bases to trimming and J lost 6 bases, with 14 bases between them. CDR1 and CDR2 from the germline V gene are MNHEY and SVGAGI. The CDR3 loop is CASGGRGREQYF. DNA for the CDR3: TGTGCCAGCGGGGGCAGGGGACGCGAGCAGTACTTC.

The V call is TRBV12-5, the J call TRBJ1-2, with D unclear. Trimming pared 6 bases from V and 4 bases from J, leaving 12 bases between. In germline, CDR1 is LGHNT, CDR2 FRNRAP. This CDR3 has 13 amino acids. CDR3 coding DNA: TGTGCTAGTGGCCGCGGGATTTCCTATGGCTACACCTTC. Translated, it gives CASGRGISYGYTF.

The CDR3: CASSLGRQETQYF. CDR3 nucleotides: TGTGCCAGCAGTTTAGGCAGACAAGAGACCCAGTACTTC. This chain joins TRBV12-3 or TRBV12-4 and TRBJ2-5; D unresolved. The CDR3 covers 13 residues. The V end lost 1 base, the J end lost 2 bases, and 5 bases lay between the germline ends.

The genes are TRBV9 and TRBJ2-3; 12 bases map to TRBD2. From germline, CDR1 is SGDLS and CDR2 YYNGEE. The CDR3 contains 16 residues. V gave up 0 bases and J gave up 5 bases; unmatched junction bases: 4. CDR3 amino acids: CASSVETSGRGDTQYF. CDR3 DNA sequence: TGTGCCAGCAGCGTAGAGACTAGCGGGAGAGGAGATACGCAGTATTTT.

This chain joins TRBV7-2 and TRBJ2-7; 11 bases are a match to TRBD1. The CDR3 is 15 amino acids. V trimming: 5 bases; J trimming: 1 base; junction bases outside the gene matches: 4. CDR1 and CDR2 from the germline V gene are SGHTA and FQGNSA. CDR3 amino acids: CASSGGQGVSYEQYF. Here the CDR3 DNA reads TGTGCCAGCAGCGGGGGACAGGGGGTATCCTACGAGCAGTACTTC.

This chain joins TRBV5-1 and TRBJ2-7; 9 positions agree with TRBD1. CDR1 is SGHRS and CDR2 is YFSETQ in the germline V gene. The CDR3 has 15 amino acids. V trimming: 3 bases; J trimming: 5 bases; junction bases outside the gene matches: 9. The CDR3: CASSSKETGGHEQYF. CDR3 in DNA: TGCGCCAGCAGCTCCAAAGAAACAGGGGGCCACGAGCAGTACTTC.

The V gene is TRBV5-1, the J gene TRBJ1-1, with 7 positions matching TRBD1. The junction had 7 bases not matched to a gene; V was cut back by 4 bases and J by 4 bases. Germline V gene sequence: CDR1 SGHRS, CDR2 YFSETQ. The CDR3 is made up of 14 amino acids. The DNA of the CDR3 is TGCGCCAGCAGCCTAACAGGGGTTCGCACTGAAGCTTTCTTT. Its translation is CASSLTGVRTEAFF.

Written as DNA, the CDR3 is TGTGCCAGCAGTCCTCCGACAGGGCCGGGTCAGCCCCAGCATTTT. As protein: CASSPPTGPGQPQHF. This chain joins TRBV6-6 and TRBJ1-5; 7 bases are shared with TRBD1. Trimming cost V 5 bases and J 6 bases; bases outside gene matches: 10. The CDR3 runs to 15 residues. Per the germline V gene, CDR1 is MNHNY and CDR2 is SVGAGI (reference sequence).

This rearrangement joins TRBV5-1 to TRBJ2-1; D call uncertain. Trimming left V 0 bases short and J 5 bases short, with 12 bases between. This CDR3 is 15 amino acids long. Germline lookup yields CDR1 SGHRS and CDR2 YFSETQ. The CDR3 sequence is CASSLGPTSDNEQFF. As DNA, the CDR3 is TGCGCCAGCAGCTTGGGGCCCACCAGCGACAATGAGCAGTTCTTC. The complete variable domain, with remaining parts taken from reference TRBV5-1 and TRBJ2-1, reads KAGVTQTPRYLIKTRGQQVTLSCSPISGHRSVSWYQQTPGQGLQFLFEYFSETQRNKGNFPGRFSGRQFSNSRSEMNVSTLELGDSALYLCASSLGPTSDNEQFFGPGTRLTVL.

V gene TRBV5-1 combines with J gene TRBJ1-3, with TRBD1 as a possible D gene (5 bases). Between the trimmed V and J ends, which lost 1 base and 0 bases, there was a span of 11 bases. The CDR3 runs 16 residues. The germline CDR1 and CDR2 sequences are SGHRS and YFSETQ. CDR3 protein: CASSLSPQGSGNTIYF. The CDR3 DNA is TGCGCCAGCAGCTTGTCCCCCCAGGGCTCTGGAAACACCATATATTTT.

This rearrangement joins TRBV6-5 to TRBJ1-2, with a weak D call TRBD1 (5 bases). The CDR3 is made up of 13 amino acids. The V end was cut by 6 bases, the J end by 2 bases, with 10 bases between. CDR1 is MNHEY, CDR2 SVGAGI, per germline. The CDR3 DNA reads as TGTGCCAGCAGGCTCGGGGGGAACTATGGCTACACCTTC. It codes for CASRLGGNYGYTF.

The chain carries TRBV19 and TRBJ2-6, with 10 bases fitting TRBD1. Germline CDR1 LNHDA, CDR2 SQIVND (reference sequence). V was clipped by 3 bases and J by 4 bases; unmatched bases: 6. This CDR3 spans 17 amino acids. DNA of the CDR3: TGTGCCAGTAGTATGGGGACAGGGGTTGCGGGGGCCAACGTCCTGACTTTC. This codes for CASSMGTGVAGANVLTF.

This clone was found a few times. This chain joins TRBV5-4 and TRBJ1-2; D remains unclear. This CDR3 contains 15 residues. Between the trimmed V and J ends, which lost 0 bases and 1 base, there was a span of 10 bases. Germline V gene data show CDR1 as SGHNT and CDR2 as YYREEE (reference sequence). The CDR3 sequence: CASSLVSGINYGYTF. In DNA form, the CDR3 reads TGTGCCAGCAGCTTGGTTTCAGGCATTAACTATGGCTACACCTTC.

V and J are TRBV6-5 and TRBJ2-7; D possibly corresponds to TRBD1 (6 bases). Germline V gene data show CDR1 as MNHEY and CDR2 as SVGAGI. The CDR3 spans 13 residues. The V end lost 6 bases, the J end lost 2 bases, and 11 bases lay between the germline ends. The CDR3 protein is CASRDSRTYEQYF. The DNA of the CDR3 is TGTGCCAGCAGGGACAGTCGCACCTACGAGCAGTACTTC.